The entry that follows covers one T cell receptor beta chain sequence. In this sample, this clonotype turned up many times. It lacks a known antigen. There are no base qualities to consult, and no much larger clone falls within one base. Library method: RACE. Sequenced using a NextSeq 500. During library preparation, unique molecular identifiers were attached to individual cDNA molecules so that TCRs could be counted quantitatively and reproducibly. Each blood RNA sample was used to sequence both TCR alpha and TCR beta chains. The paper's data handling went like this. Samples had a median of about 90,000 TCRs, with a range from about 23,224 to 690,600. The Decombinator software suite was used to annotate the V, J and CDR3 of the TCR reads. For the PS versus PT1 abundance plots, all samples were subsampled to the same number of TCRs (28,000). Expanded TCRs were defined as absent before sensitization and observed at least eight times at the 2-week time point. The raw public reads went through TCRdb reprocessing: fastp at Q25, MiXCR clone calling, in-frame beta chains kept. For every CDR3 protein sequence, its rows merge into one entry that carries the most common genes and DNA. The V and J calls reflect TCRdb's pipeline rather than the authors' work. Here the sample has 150,000 to 200,000 distinct CDR3 sequences; around 25% occur a single time. Clones ranked in the top ten supply about 2.3% of the sample.

V is pared back by 5 bases and J by 2 bases, with 10 bases lying between the germline termini. Spanning cysteine to phenylalanine, the CDR3 consists of 14 amino acids. Of the read, only the CDR3 DNA is kept; its 42 bases are in frame from base 1. From a lookup of the germline V gene, CDR1 and CDR2 are SGHVS and FQNEAQ. The sample's time point, from its label and the paper: patch test 3, about 24 weeks after DPC sensitization. The sample's treatment or condition label is to be understood as: therapeutic diphenylcyclopropenone sensitization with weekly scalp DPC. Blood at each patch-test visit was drawn before the patch test was applied. To be eligible, patients had to be aged 18 to 70, diagnosed with alopecia and judged suitable for DPC therapy, while pregnant patients were excluded. Unfractionated whole blood was collected in Tempus Blood RNA tubes, and total RNA was extracted from that blood. The data belong to a study of human T cells and chemical hapten exposure (dated by TCRdb to the early 2020s). About the full investigation: For sensitization, 2% DPC in acetone was applied to a roughly 2 cm by roughly 2 cm area of upper inner arm skin. Patients additionally received weekly therapeutic DPC doses to the scalp throughout the roughly 26-week study period. Patch tests used Finn chambers with 0.01% DPC on the upper back, scored after 6 days by International Contact Dermatitis Research Group standards. Alopecia areata with under or over 50% scalp involvement, alopecia totalis and alopecia universalis were represented in the patient cohort, which was mostly female. Libraries were pooled for sequencing, and per-sample TCR yields varied mainly because of small differences in library volumes within the pool. In alopecia patients, the study followed how the peripheral blood TCR repertoire changed in vivo over primary and secondary sensitization to diphenylcyclopropenone (DPC), a hapten. Blood samples were taken from patients before sensitization (week 0) and then at 2, 6 and about 24 weeks after DPC sensitization. For TCR sequencing, blood came from 25 to 35 alopecia patients at anywhere from one to four time points (pre-sensitization, 2, 6 and 24 weeks). The paper as a whole reports these results and caveats: After repeated subsampling, the strength of the expansion versus patch-test correlation and the threshold at which it became significant changed. DPC sensitization did not change the number of TCRs with a frequency above 1 in 1000, and there was no evidence of changes in global repertoire structure. Because every patient had alopecia, a presumed autoimmune disease, the patients' immune response might differ from that of healthy individuals. The number of PT1 expanded TCRs positively correlated with patch test score, significant at thresholds 8, 16 and 32 but not 4. Significantly more large CDR3 similarity clusters were formed by expanded TCRs than by pre-sensitization or healthy control sets, consistent with antigen-driven responses.

This specimen was whole blood, taken in connection with sensitization to the hapten diphenylcyclopropenone (DPC). The source of this sequence is a woman aged 40-49 years with alopecia areata. Some clones in this sample may be carry-over from other donors' samples. The chain employs TRBV7-8 and TRBJ2-1; the D gene is perhaps TRBD1 or TRBD2, each of them matching over 5 bases. CDR3 loop: CASSIRDPYNEQFF. Read as DNA, the sequence is TGTGCCAGCAGCATACGGGACCCCTACAATGAGCAGTTCTTC.